What follows are 14 T cell receptor beta chains derived from one specimen sequenced in a study of blood T cell repertoires in COVID-19. Here immunoSEQ multiplex PCR was the method, and the copy in TCRdb shows in-frame clones only, minus some. The data hold 300,000 to 400,000 clones, with approximately 89% observed a single time. Sequencing was done on a sample of PBMCs or T cells enriched from blood (not recorded which). These receptor sequences come from a young man who had recovered from COVID-19.

This clone was seen a single time. V usage is TRBV18 and J usage is TRBJ1-1; perhaps TRBD1 as D (5 bases). This CDR3 comprises 16 residues. Trimming shortened V by 2 bases and J by 0 bases, and 13 bases separated the two germline ends. Germline CDR1 is KGHSH and CDR2 is LQKENI. The CDR3 reads CASSPESRGVNTEAFF. DNA of the CDR3: TGTGCCAGCTCACCAGAGTCCCGGGGGGTGAACACTGAAGCTTTCTTT.

The chain links TRBV7-9 to TRBJ2-3; TRBD2 matches 8 bases. The J segment lost 2 bases and the V segment lost 5 bases, leaving 9 bases of the junction unmatched. The CDR3 sequence is 16 residues long. Germline assignment: CDR1 SEHNR and CDR2 FQNEAQ (reference sequence). The CDR3 DNA follows: TGTGCCAGCAGCCGCTGGGGCGGGGGGTCCACAGATACGCAGTATTTT. Protein sequence: CASSRWGGGSTDTQYF. Based on the CDR3 plus reference TRBV7-9 and TRBJ2-3, the full variable domain is DTGVSQNPRHKITKRGQNVTFRCDPISEHNRLYWYRQTLGQGPEFLTYFQNEAQLEKSRLLSDRFSAERPKGSFSTLEIQRTEQGDSAMYLCASSRWGGGSTDTQYFGPGTRLTVL.

CDR3 DNA: TGTGCCAGTAGTCCGGGGCCCGGGGGTGAGCAGTACTTC. Protein: CASSPGPGGEQYF. The chain combines TRBV19 with TRBJ2-7, with D tentatively TRBD2 (6 bases). Germline V gene sequence: CDR1 LNHDA, CDR2 SQIVND (reference sequence). The ends were cut back, 5 bases at V and 7 bases at J, with 15 bases in the middle. CDR3 length: 13 residues.

The rearrangement joins TRBV3-1 (or the pseudogene TRBV3-2) to TRBJ1-2; no firm D call. The germline CDR1 and CDR2 sequences are LGHDT and YNNKEL (reference sequence). V lost 0 bases and J 4 bases, leaving 6 bases between the germline ends. CDR3 length equals 13 residues. The CDR3 is CASSQDPSYGYTF. The CDR3 bases are TGTGCCAGCAGCCAAGATCCCAGCTATGGCTACACCTTC.

This chain links TRBV10-1 with TRBJ2-2, with a possible D match to TRBD1 (6 bases). V gave up 3 bases and J gave up 6 bases, with 11 bases separating them. Looked up from germline, CDR1 is WNHNN and CDR2 is SYGVQD (reference sequence). The CDR3 contains 14 residues. The CDR3 DNA is TGCGCCAGCAGTGACATTTACAGGGCCGGGGAGCTGTTTTTT. It codes for CASSDIYRAGELFF.

This chain uses TRBV27 with TRBJ1-4, with D perhaps TRBD1 (6 bases). This CDR3 has 18 residues. Trimming removed 1 base at V and 6 bases at J, with 21 bases between. CDR1 is MNHEY, CDR2 SMNVEV, per germline (reference sequence). The CDR3 here is CASSLLGPDFGGYEKLFF. The CDR3 DNA reads as TGTGCCAGCAGTTTATTGGGCCCTGATTTTGGGGGCTATGAAAAACTGTTTTTT.

V usage is TRBV29-1 and J usage is TRBJ2-1; D is uncertain. The germline CDR1 and CDR2 sequences are SQVTM and ANQGSEA. The CDR3 length is 13 residues. V lost 2 bases and J lost 2, with 7 bases in between. The CDR3 DNA sequence: TGCAGCGTTGAACGGGTCACCTACAATGAGCAGTTCTTC. Its translation is CSVERVTYNEQFF.

The chain combines TRBV2 with TRBJ2-2; 7 bases agree with TRBD1. CDR3 length: 15 residues. Losses at the gene ends were 9 bases for V and 0 bases for J; bases not matched to a gene: 7. CDR1 is SNHLY and CDR2 is FYNNEI in the germline V gene. The CDR3 DNA is TGTGCCAGAGAAGCCGGGACAGCGAACACCGGGGAGCTGTTTTTT. The encoded protein is CAREAGTANTGELFF. Complete variable domain (other parts from reference TRBV2 and TRBJ2-2): EPEVTQTPSHQVTQMGQEVILRCVPISNHLYFYWYRQILGQKVEFLVSFYNNEISEKSEIFDDQFSVERPDGSNFTLKIRSTKLEDSAMYFCAREAGTANTGELFFGEGSRLTVL.

The V and J genes are TRBV5-5 and TRBJ2-1, with D hard to call. V lost 4 bases and J lost 0, with 14 bases in between. The germline V gene has CDR1 SGHKS and CDR2 YYEKEE (reference sequence). The CDR3 is 16 amino acids. DNA for the CDR3: TGTGCCAGCAGCCCATTAACAGTAAGCTCCTACAATGAGCAGTTCTTC. As protein: CASSPLTVSSYNEQFF.

This clone occurred a few times. The chain uses TRBV10-3 and TRBJ1-1; TRBD1 matches at 8 bases. CDR3 length: 16 residues. Losses at the gene ends were 0 bases for V and 4 bases for J; bases not matched to a gene: 7. The V gene's germline CDR1 is ENHRY and CDR2 SYGVKD. CDR3 nucleotides: TGTGCCATCAGTGAGTCGCTTGATACAGGGGGCACTGAAGCTTTCTTT. It codes for CAISESLDTGGTEAFF.

V and J are TRBV30 and TRBJ2-2; no clear D. Germline CDR1 GTSNPN, CDR2 SVGIG (reference sequence). The CDR3 runs to 15 residues. V gave up 0 bases and J gave up 6 bases, with 14 bases separating them. This chain's CDR3 is CAWSVVGRWAGELFF. CDR3 in DNA: TGTGCCTGGAGTGTAGTTGGGCGTTGGGCCGGGGAGCTGTTTTTT.

This chain joins TRBV7-2 and TRBJ2-2; TRBD1 aligns across 7 bases. After removal of 4 bases from V and 1 base from J, the junction contained 6 bases not matched to a gene. The CDR3 is made up of 16 amino acids. Germline CDR1 and CDR2: SGHTA and FQGNSA. CDR3 protein: CASSSAGTVNTGELFF. The CDR3 DNA reads TGTGCCAGCAGCTCCGCCGGGACAGTGAACACCGGGGAGCTGTTTTTT.

The chain is built from TRBV4-1 and TRBJ1-2; TRBD1 matches 8 bases. Germline trimming cut 2 bases from V and 3 bases from J; bases unmatched to any gene: 8. The CDR3 consists of 16 residues. CDR1 is MGHRA, CDR2 YSYEKL, per germline. The CDR3 reads CASSQRDRFGDYGYTF. CDR3 nucleotide sequence: TGCGCCAGCAGCCAAAGGGACAGGTTTGGGGACTATGGCTACACCTTC.

This clone was observed at least ten times. The genes are TRBV27 and TRBJ2-7; D is possibly TRBD1 (5 bases). The CDR3 is 12 residues long. The V end lost 5 bases, the J end lost 3 bases, and 8 bases lay between the germline ends. Germline V gene data show CDR1 as MNHEY and CDR2 as SMNVEV (reference sequence). As DNA, the CDR3 is TGTGCCAGCAGTCCGCAGGGCTACGAGCAGTACTTC. Translating it yields CASSPQGYEQYF.